The entry below describes one TCR beta chain. The antigen is not known. This specimen comes from a study of response to subunit inactivated influenza vaccine. Overall study results and limits: With each seasonal influenza vaccination, the authors suggested, few new T cells are recruited.

V lost 3 bases to trimming and J lost 5 bases, with 13 bases between them. Germline CDR1 KGHSH, CDR2 LQKENI. The CDR3 is 15 residues long. TCRdb ran MiXCR on the RT-PCR reads and lists one entry per CDR3 protein. Here the sample spans hundreds of thousands of distinct CDR3 sequences, 15% to 20% being singletons. This sequence originates from a man between 50 and 75 years old who received an inactivated influenza vaccine. This chain uses TRBV18 with TRBJ1-4; D may be TRBD1 (5 bases). The sample here was CD4+ T cells sorted from PBMCs, taken roughly 24 months after vaccination. The CDR3: CASSPGQGVNEKLFF. As DNA, the CDR3 is TGTGCCAGCTCACCGGGGCAGGGCGTCAATGAAAAACTGTTTTTT.